This TCR beta chain was observed in a study of T-cell reconstitution after alpha-beta-depleted transplantation in children. The TCRbeta library was prepared with unique molecular identifiers. TCRdb fed the PCR reads into MiXCR, producing one record per CDR3 protein. Of around 380,000 distinct CDR3 sequences listed, under 13% were seen once; the top ten hold roughly 6%. This TCR derives from a human donor who donated a stem cell graft to a child with acute myeloid leukemia. Sequencing was performed on PBMCs from the stem cell graft donor, taken from the stem cell graft.

The CDR3 nucleotides are TGTGCCACCAGTGATTTTAATCCTCTGCTAGAAGCTTTCTTT. Translation gives CATSDFNPLLEAFF. The genes are TRBV24-1 and TRBJ1-1; D is unresolved. This CDR3 contains 14 residues. CDR1 is KGHDR and CDR2 is SFDVKD in the germline V gene. V gave up 1 base and J gave up 8 bases, with 13 bases separating them.